This entry is about one T cell receptor beta chain. This specimen comes from a study of metastatic and nonmetastatic thyroid tumors. All patients were untreated before thyroid surgery. TCRdb re-called clones via MiXCR from the PCR reads. The sample records about 27,000 clones, around a quarter being singletons. Material: blood. The clonotype originates from a female donor with papillary thyroid cancer or a benign thyroid nodule (not recorded which). Some clones in this sample may be carry-over from other donors' samples.

The CDR3 DNA sequence: TGTGCCAGCAGTTTTGGACTAGCGGGTGTCCACGAGCAGTACTTC. It translates to CASSFGLAGVHEQYF. The chain is built from TRBV6-1 and TRBJ2-7, with TRBD2 matching over 11 bases. Germline CDR1 reads MNHNS; CDR2 reads SASEGT. Germline trimming cut 5 bases from V and 5 bases from J; bases unmatched to any gene: 8. This CDR3 is built from 15 residues.